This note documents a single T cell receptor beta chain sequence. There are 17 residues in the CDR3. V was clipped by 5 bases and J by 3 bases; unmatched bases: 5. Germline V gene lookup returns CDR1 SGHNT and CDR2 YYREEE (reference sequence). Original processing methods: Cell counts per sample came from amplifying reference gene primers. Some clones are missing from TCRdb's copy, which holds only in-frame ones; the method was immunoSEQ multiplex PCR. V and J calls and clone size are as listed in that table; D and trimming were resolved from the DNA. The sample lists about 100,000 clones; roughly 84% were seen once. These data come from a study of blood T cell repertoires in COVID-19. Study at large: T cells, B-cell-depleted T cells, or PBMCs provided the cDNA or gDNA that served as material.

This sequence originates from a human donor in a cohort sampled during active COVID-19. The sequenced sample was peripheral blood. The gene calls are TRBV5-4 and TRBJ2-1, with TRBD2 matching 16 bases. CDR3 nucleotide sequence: TGTGCCAGCAGTACGGGACTAGCGGGGGGGTACTACAATGAGCAGTTCTTC. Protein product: CASSTGLAGGYYNEQFF.